The TCR beta chain described here comes from a study of response to subunit inactivated influenza vaccine. Each CDR3 protein is one row after TCRdb ran MiXCR on the RT-PCR reads. The data hold roughly 780,000 distinct CDR3 sequences, with around 18% observed a single time. This clonotype was seen more than once but under ten times. The V gene's germline CDR1 is SGHRS and CDR2 YFSETQ. The V segment lost 6 bases and the J segment 0 bases; nucleotides outside the gene matches: 5. The CDR3 is 15 amino acids. The V gene is TRBV5-1, the J gene TRBJ2-1; 8 bases line up with TRBD1. This specimen was PBMCs from blood, taken around 5 days after vaccination. This TCR derives from a man aged 50-59 years who received an inactivated influenza vaccine. CDR3 nucleotide sequence: TGCGCCAGCATCCAAACAGGGGGCTCCTACAATGAGCAGTTCTTC. Its protein product is CASIQTGGSYNEQFF.